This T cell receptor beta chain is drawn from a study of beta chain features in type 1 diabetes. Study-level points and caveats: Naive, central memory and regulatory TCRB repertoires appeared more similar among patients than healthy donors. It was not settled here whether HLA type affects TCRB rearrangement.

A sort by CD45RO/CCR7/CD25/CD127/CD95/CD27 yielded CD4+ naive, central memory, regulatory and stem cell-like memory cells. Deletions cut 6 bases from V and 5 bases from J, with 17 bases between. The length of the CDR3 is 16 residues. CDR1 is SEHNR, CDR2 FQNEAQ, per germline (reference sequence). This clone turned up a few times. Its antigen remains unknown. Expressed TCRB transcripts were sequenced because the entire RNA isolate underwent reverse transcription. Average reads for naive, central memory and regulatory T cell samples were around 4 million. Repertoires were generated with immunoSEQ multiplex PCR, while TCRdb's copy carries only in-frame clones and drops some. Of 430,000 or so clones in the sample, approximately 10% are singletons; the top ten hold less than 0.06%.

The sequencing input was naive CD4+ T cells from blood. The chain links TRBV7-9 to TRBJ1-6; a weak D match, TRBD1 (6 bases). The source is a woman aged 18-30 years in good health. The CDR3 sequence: CASSSTGRGHNSPLHF. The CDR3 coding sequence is TGTGCCAGCAGTTCAACAGGGCGAGGTCATAATTCACCCCTCCACTTT.